Shown below are 15 T cell receptor beta chains from a single sample sequenced in a study of control samples from healthy donors and cancer patients. Data came from immunoSEQ multiplex PCR; TCRdb stores just in-frame clones and leaves some out. The sample records some 65,000 clones, 84% being singletons. Sequenced sample: PBMCs. The receptors were sampled from a woman aged 45-59 years with lung cancer.

This clone was counted between two and nine times. The chain carries TRBV5-5 and TRBJ1-5; 9 bases align to TRBD1. The V segment lost 4 bases and the J segment 1 base; nucleotides outside the gene matches: 6. The CDR3 has 16 residues. The germline gives CDR1 SGHKS, CDR2 YYEKEE (reference sequence). The CDR3 nucleotides read TGTGCCAGCAGCGCCCAGGGACAGGGAAGCAATCAGCCCCAGCATTTT. Amino acid sequence: CASSAQGQGSNQPQHF.

The rearrangement uses TRBV4-3 and TRBJ2-1, with D hard to call. There are 13 residues in the CDR3. Per the germline V gene, CDR1 is LGHNA and CDR2 is YSLEER. Trimming left V 4 bases short and J 7 bases short, with 11 bases between. In DNA, the CDR3 is TGCGCCAGCAGCCGAAATGGCGGAAATGAGCAGTTCTTC. Its protein product is CASSRNGGNEQFF.

The chain couples TRBV20-1 to TRBJ1-1; the D gene is possibly TRBD1 (6 bases). V lost 3 bases and J 4 bases, leaving 12 bases between the germline ends. The CDR3 runs 13 residues. Germline V CDR1 and CDR2: DFQATT, SNEGSKA (reference sequence). The CDR3 bases are TGCAGTGCTAGTTCAGGGGTTGTCACTGAAGCTTTCTTT. Its protein product is CSASSGVVTEAFF.

This sequence joins TRBV25-1 and TRBJ1-2; 9 nucleotides match TRBD1. The J segment lost 5 bases and the V segment lost 2 bases, leaving 0 bases of the junction unmatched. The CDR3 is 13 residues long. CDR1 and CDR2 (germline): MGHDK, SYGVNS. The CDR3 region is CASSEGTGYGYTF. CDR3 sequence (DNA): TGTGCCAGCAGTGAAGGGACAGGGTATGGCTACACCTTC.

This clone came up a few times. The rearrangement joins TRBV3-1 (or the pseudogene TRBV3-2) to TRBJ2-5, with unresolved D. From germline, CDR1 is LGHDT and CDR2 YNNKEL (reference sequence). V was trimmed by 0 bases and J by 1 base, leaving 9 bases between them. The CDR3 is made up of 15 amino acids. CDR3 sequence reads: CASSQDRASQETQYF. The CDR3, as DNA: TGTGCCAGCAGCCAAGATAGGGCTTCCCAAGAGACCCAGTACTTC.

The gene calls are TRBV12-3 or TRBV12-4 and TRBJ2-3, with D uncertain. This CDR3 comprises 13 residues. Trimming took 2 bases from V and 0 from J, leaving 3 bases between them. CDR3 bases: TGTGCCAGCAGTTTATACAGCACAGATACGCAGTATTTT. It is translated as CASSLYSTDTQYF.

The genes are TRBV2 and TRBJ1-3; D is uncertain. V lost 4 bases, J lost 0 bases, and 4 bases lay in between. Germline CDR1 reads SNHLY; CDR2 reads FYNNEI. The CDR3 is 13 amino acids. The CDR3 spells CASSADSGNTIYF. DNA for the CDR3: TGTGCCAGCAGTGCGGACTCTGGAAACACCATATATTTT.

This rearrangement joins TRBV4-3 to TRBJ2-2, with D unresolved. The CDR3 sequence is 14 residues long. V shed 0 bases and J shed 5 bases, with 7 bases lying between them. CDR1 is LGHNA, CDR2 YSLEER, per germline. CDR3 loop: CASSQDPQTGELFF. CDR3 bases: TGCGCCAGCAGCCAAGATCCCCAAACCGGGGAGCTGTTTTTT.

The V and J genes are TRBV19 and TRBJ2-1; 9 nucleotides line up with TRBD2. From germline, CDR1 is LNHDA and CDR2 SQIVND (reference sequence). There are 16 residues in the CDR3. J was trimmed by 4 bases and V by 4 bases; bases with no gene match: 8. CDR3 protein: CASSSLGLAGYNEQFF. CDR3 nucleotide sequence: TGTGCCAGTAGTAGCCTCGGGCTAGCGGGGTACAATGAGCAGTTCTTC.

The gene calls are TRBV3-1 (or the pseudogene TRBV3-2) and TRBJ1-1; the D gene is possibly TRBD1 (5 bases). The germline V and J ends were trimmed by 3 bases and 7 bases, with 18 bases remaining between them. The CDR3 spans 15 residues. Germline V gives CDR1 LGHDT, CDR2 YNNKEL (reference sequence). The CDR3 DNA reads as TGTGCCAGCAGCCAGAATCTTCCAGGGAGGGTTGAAGCTTTCTTT. Its translation is CASSQNLPGRVEAFF.

The chain carries TRBV2 and TRBJ1-5; 8 positions match TRBD1. V shed 6 bases and J 6 bases; nucleotides not matched to a gene: 7. Germline assignment: CDR1 SNHLY and CDR2 FYNNEI. The CDR3 contains 14 residues. CDR3 residues: CASRPGQGIQPQHF. The CDR3 bases are TGTGCCAGCAGGCCCGGACAGGGAATTCAGCCCCAGCATTTT. Combining the CDR3 with reference TRBV2 and TRBJ1-5 gives the whole variable domain EPEVTQTPSHQVTQMGQEVILRCVPISNHLYFYWYRQILGQKVEFLVSFYNNEISEKSEIFDDQFSVERPDGSNFTLKIRSTKLEDSAMYFCASRPGQGIQPQHFGDGTRLSIL.

The sample holds a few counts of this clone. The chain recombines TRBV5-1 with TRBJ1-1; D gene uncertain. The CDR3 totals 13 residues. Trimming stripped 0 bases from V and 3 bases from J, with 6 bases between. Germline-derived CDR1 and CDR2 are SGHRS and YFSETQ. The chain's CDR3 is CASSLVADTEAFF. In DNA form, the CDR3 reads TGCGCCAGCAGCTTGGTGGCGGACACTGAAGCTTTCTTT.

The V call is TRBV28, the J call TRBJ1-1; no clear D. In germline, CDR1 is MDHEN, CDR2 SYDVKM. V lost 5 bases, J lost 5 bases, and 12 bases lay in between. CDR3 length: 13 residues. CDR3 nucleotides: TGTGCCAGCAGTCCTGTCGGGTGGACTGAAGCTTTCTTT. This codes for CASSPVGWTEAFF.

The chain is built from TRBV3-1 (or the pseudogene TRBV3-2) and TRBJ2-1; D might be TRBD1 (6 bases). The CDR3 has 15 amino acids. With 0 bases removed from V and 4 bases from J, the gap between germline ends came to 10 bases. The V gene's germline CDR1 is LGHDT and CDR2 YNNKEL (reference sequence). CDR3 in amino acids: CASSQDEGVYNEQFF. As DNA, the CDR3 is TGTGCCAGCAGCCAAGATGAGGGGGTGTACAATGAGCAGTTCTTC.

This chain uses TRBV5-1 with TRBJ1-3; TRBD1 agrees at 7 bases. Germline assignment: CDR1 SGHRS and CDR2 YFSETQ. Trimming at V came to 5 bases and at J to 3 bases, leaving 11 bases not matched to a gene. This CDR3 contains 16 residues. The CDR3 region is CASSSRDRALGNTIYF. The CDR3 DNA reads TGCGCCAGCAGTTCTAGAGACAGGGCCCTTGGAAACACCATATATTTT.